Reported below is one TCR beta chain. TCRdb's table, derived via immunoSEQ multiplex PCR, lists solely in-frame clones and lacks some. The table records 15,000 to 20,000 clones, around 90% of them present only once. CDR1 and CDR2 (germline): MDHEN, SYDVKM. CDR3 length equals 14 residues. V shed 5 bases and J 6 bases; nucleotides not matched to a gene: 3. This entry belongs to a study of blood T cell repertoires in COVID-19. The chain has TRBV28 and TRBJ1-6, with 8 bases aligning to TRBD1. The sequence was obtained from a man aged 55 to 70 with active COVID-19. Sequencing was done on a sample of peripheral blood. CDR3 in DNA: TGTGCCAGCAGTATAGGACAGGGTAATTCACCCCTCCACTTT. Its protein is CASSIGQGNSPLHF.